Given below is one TCR beta chain in context. The data are from a study of cytomegalovirus exposure and HLA in healthy donors. Primers for the PCR totalled 60 Vbeta and 13 Jbeta. Method: immunoSEQ multiplex PCR; TCRdb's copy keeps in-frame clones and lacks some. This table lists 56,000 or so clones. This CDR3 has 13 amino acids. Trimming cost V 0 bases and J 11 bases, with 8 bases left between them. Per germline, CDR1 LGHNA and CDR2 YSLEER. The chain couples TRBV4-3 to TRBJ1-6; D is unclear. Specimen: PBMCs. The receptor comes from a female donor in good health and CMV-seronegative. CDR3 in amino acids: CASSQESGTPLHF. CDR3 coding DNA: TGCGCCAGCAGCCAAGAGTCAGGTACACCCCTCCACTTT.